This T cell receptor (beta chain) was sequenced in a study of blood T cell repertoires in COVID-19. Study-wide background: Both acute and convalescent COVID-19 samples were obtained from the United States, Italy and Spain.

Germline CDR1 reads MDHEN; CDR2 reads SYDVKM. This CDR3 has 15 residues. Trimming took 5 bases from V and 6 from J; bases not matched to a gene: 10. Original handling: Amplified reference gene primers provided the basis for estimating nucleated cell counts. The table came from immunoSEQ multiplex PCR; TCRdb's copy has only in-frame clones and leaves some out. V and J calls and clone size are as listed in that table; D and trimming were resolved from the DNA. The sample yields about 50,000 clones, about four fifths seen once. V gene TRBV28 combines with J gene TRBJ2-3, with 8 bases identical to TRBD2. This TCR derives from a woman aged 60-75 years with acute or convalescent COVID-19. The sequenced sample was peripheral blood. The DNA of the CDR3 is TGTGCCAGCAGTATCGGGACTTCTAGCGGGGATACGCAGTATTTT. Translation: CASSIGTSSGDTQYF.